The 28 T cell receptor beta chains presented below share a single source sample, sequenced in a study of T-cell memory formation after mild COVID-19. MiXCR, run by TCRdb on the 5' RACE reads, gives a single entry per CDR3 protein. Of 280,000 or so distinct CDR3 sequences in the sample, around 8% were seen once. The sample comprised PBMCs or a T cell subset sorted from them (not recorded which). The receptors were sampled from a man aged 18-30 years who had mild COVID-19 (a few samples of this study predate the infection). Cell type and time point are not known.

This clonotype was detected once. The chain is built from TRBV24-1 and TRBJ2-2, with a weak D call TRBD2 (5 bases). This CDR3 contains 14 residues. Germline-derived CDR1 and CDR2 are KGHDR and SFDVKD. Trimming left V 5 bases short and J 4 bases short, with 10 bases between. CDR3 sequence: CATSGAGSTGELFF. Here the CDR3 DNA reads TGTGCCACCAGTGGGGCGGGCTCCACCGGGGAGCTGTTTTTT.

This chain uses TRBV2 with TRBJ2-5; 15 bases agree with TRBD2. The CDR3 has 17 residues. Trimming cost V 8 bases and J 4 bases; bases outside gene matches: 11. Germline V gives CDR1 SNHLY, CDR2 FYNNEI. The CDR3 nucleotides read TGTGCCAGCCGCTATGGACTAGCGGGGGGGCGTGGAGAGACCCAGTACTTC. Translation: CASRYGLAGGRGETQYF.

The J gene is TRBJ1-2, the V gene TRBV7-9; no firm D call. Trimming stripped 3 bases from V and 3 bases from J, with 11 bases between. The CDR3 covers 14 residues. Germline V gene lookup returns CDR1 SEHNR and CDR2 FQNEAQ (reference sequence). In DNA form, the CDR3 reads TGTGCCAGCAGCTTGGAGGTCGTGGACTATGGCTACACCTTC. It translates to CASSLEVVDYGYTF.

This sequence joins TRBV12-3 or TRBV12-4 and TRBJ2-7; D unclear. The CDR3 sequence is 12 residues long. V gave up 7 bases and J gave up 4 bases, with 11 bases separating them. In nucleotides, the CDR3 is TGTGCCAGCACCTCTAAGGGATACGAGCAGTACTTC. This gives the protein CASTSKGYEQYF.

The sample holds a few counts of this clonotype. The CDR3 protein is CAGETRGGRGYTF. The CDR3 DNA reads TGTGCCGGGGAGACCAGGGGAGGACGTGGCTACACCTTC. The chain employs TRBV6-2 or TRBV6-3 and TRBJ1-2, with D possibly matching TRBD1 (6 bases). V shed 11 bases and J shed 7 bases, with 20 bases lying between them. The CDR3 runs 13 residues. Per the germline V gene, CDR1 is MNHEY and CDR2 is SVGEGT.

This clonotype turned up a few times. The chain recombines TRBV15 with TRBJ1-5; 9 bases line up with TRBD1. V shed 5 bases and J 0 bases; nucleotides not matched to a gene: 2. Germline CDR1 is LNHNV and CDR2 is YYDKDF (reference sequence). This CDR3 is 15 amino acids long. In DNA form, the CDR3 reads TGTGCCACCAGCGGGACAGGGTATAGCAATCAGCCCCAGCATTTT. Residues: CATSGTGYSNQPQHF. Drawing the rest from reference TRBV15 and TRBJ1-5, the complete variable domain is DAMVIQNPRYQVTQFGKPVTLSCSQTLNHNVMYWYQQKSSQAPKLLFHYYDKDFNNEADTPDNFQSRRPNTSFCFLDIRSPGLGDTAMYLCATSGTGYSNQPQHFGDGTRLSIL.

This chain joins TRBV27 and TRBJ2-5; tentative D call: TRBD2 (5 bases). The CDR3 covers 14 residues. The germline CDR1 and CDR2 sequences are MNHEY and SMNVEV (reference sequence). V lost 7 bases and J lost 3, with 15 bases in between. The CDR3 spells CASTPTFGEETQYF. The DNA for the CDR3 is TGTGCCAGCACCCCAACCTTCGGGGAAGAGACCCAGTACTTC.

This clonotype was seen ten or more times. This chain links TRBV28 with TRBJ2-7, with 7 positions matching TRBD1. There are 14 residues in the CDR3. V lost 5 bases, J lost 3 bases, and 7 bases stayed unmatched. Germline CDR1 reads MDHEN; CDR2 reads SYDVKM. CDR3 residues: CASSPGTDFYEQYV. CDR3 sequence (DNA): TGTGCCAGCAGTCCCGGGACAGACTTCTACGAGCAGTACGTC.

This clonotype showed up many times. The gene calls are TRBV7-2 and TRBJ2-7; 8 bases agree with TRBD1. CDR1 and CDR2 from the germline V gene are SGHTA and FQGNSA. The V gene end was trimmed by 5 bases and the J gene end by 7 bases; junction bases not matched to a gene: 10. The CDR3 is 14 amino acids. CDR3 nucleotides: TGTGCCAGCAGCGTTACGACAGGGGCGAGGGAGCAGTACGTC. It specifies CASSVTTGAREQYV.

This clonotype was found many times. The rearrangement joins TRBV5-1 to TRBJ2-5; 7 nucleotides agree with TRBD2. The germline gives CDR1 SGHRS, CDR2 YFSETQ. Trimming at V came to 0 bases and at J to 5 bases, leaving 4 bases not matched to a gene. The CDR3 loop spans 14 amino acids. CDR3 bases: TGCGCCAGCAGCTTGGTTACAGCGGGGGAGACCCAGTACTTC. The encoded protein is CASSLVTAGETQYF. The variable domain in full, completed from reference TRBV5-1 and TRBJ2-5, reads KAGVTQTPRYLIKTRGQQVTLSCSPISGHRSVSWYQQTPGQGLQFLFEYFSETQRNKGNFPGRFSGRQFSNSRSEMNVSTLELGDSALYLCASSLVTAGETQYFGPGTRLLVL.

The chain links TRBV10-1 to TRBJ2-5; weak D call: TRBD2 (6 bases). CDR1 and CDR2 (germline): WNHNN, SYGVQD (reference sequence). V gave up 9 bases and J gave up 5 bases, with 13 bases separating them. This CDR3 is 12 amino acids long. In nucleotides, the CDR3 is TGCGCCAGTGACTCCGGAGGGGAGACCCAGTACTTC. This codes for CASDSGGETQYF.

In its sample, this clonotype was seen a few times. CDR3 region: CASSYSGAPVNEKLFF. CDR3 coding DNA: TGTGCCAGCAGTTACTCGGGCGCACCAGTTAATGAAAAACTGTTTTTT. The chain combines TRBV6-2 or TRBV6-3 with TRBJ1-4; D unresolved. CDR3 length: 16 residues. Germline values: CDR1 MNHEY, CDR2 SVGEGT. V was trimmed by 0 bases and J by 4 bases, leaving 12 bases between them.

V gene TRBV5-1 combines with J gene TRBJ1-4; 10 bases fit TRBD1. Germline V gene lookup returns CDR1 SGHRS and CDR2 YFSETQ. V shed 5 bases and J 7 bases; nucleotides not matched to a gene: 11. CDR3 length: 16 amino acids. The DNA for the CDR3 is TGCGCCAGCAGGTCGACAGGGGGCGGACAGCGTGAAAAACTGTTTTTT. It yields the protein CASRSTGGGQREKLFF. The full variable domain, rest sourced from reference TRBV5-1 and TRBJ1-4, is KAGVTQTPRYLIKTRGQQVTLSCSPISGHRSVSWYQQTPGQGLQFLFEYFSETQRNKGNFPGRFSGRQFSNSRSEMNVSTLELGDSALYLCASRSTGGGQREKLFFGSGTQLSVL.

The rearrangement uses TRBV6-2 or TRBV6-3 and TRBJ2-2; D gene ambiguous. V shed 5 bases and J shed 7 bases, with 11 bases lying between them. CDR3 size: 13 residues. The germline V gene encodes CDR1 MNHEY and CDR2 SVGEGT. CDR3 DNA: TGTGCCAGCAGTCACCGGGTTGTCGGGGAGCTGTTTTTT. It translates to CASSHRVVGELFF.

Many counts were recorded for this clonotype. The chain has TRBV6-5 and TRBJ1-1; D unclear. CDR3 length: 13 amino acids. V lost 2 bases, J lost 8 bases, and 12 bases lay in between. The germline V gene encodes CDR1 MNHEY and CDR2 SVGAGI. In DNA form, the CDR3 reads TGTGCCAGCAGTTACGTCCGGGTAAGGGAAGCTTTCTTT. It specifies CASSYVRVREAFF.

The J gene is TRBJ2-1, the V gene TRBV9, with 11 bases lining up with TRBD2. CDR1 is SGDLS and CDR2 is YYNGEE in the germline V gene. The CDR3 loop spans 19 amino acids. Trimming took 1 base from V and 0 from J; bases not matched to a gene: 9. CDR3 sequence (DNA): TGTGCCAGCAGCGTACTTCCGCTAGCGGGAGGTACCTCCTACAATGAGCAGTTCTTC. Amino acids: CASSVLPLAGGTSYNEQFF.

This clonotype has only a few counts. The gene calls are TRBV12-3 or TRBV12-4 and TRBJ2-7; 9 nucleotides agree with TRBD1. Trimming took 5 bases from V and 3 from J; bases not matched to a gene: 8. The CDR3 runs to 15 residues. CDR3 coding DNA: TGTGCCAGCAGTCTACGACGACAGGGGGGCTACGAGCAGTACTTC. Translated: CASSLRRQGGYEQYF.

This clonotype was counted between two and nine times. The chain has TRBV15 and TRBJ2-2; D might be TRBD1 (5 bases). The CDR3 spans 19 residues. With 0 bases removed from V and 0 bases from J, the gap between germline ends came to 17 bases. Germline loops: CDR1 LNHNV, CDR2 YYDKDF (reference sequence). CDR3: CATSREGATYKANTGELFF. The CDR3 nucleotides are TGTGCCACCAGCAGAGAAGGGGCCACCTATAAGGCGAACACCGGGGAGCTGTTTTTT. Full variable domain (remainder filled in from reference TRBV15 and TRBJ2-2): DAMVIQNPRYQVTQFGKPVTLSCSQTLNHNVMYWYQQKSSQAPKLLFHYYDKDFNNEADTPDNFQSRRPNTSFCFLDIRSPGLGDTAMYLCATSREGATYKANTGELFFGEGSRLTVL.

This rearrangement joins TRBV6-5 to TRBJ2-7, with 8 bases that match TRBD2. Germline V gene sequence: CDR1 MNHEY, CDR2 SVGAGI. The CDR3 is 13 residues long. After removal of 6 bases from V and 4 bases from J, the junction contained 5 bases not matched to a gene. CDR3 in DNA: TGTGCCAGCAGCCCCCCGGGGGGGTACGAGCAGTACTTC. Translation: CASSPPGGYEQYF.

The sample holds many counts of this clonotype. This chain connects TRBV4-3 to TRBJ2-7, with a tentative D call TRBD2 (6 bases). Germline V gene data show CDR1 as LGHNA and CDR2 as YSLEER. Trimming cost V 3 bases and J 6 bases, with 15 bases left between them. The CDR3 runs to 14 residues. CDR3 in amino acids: CASSHTDAGREQYV. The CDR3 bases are TGCGCCAGCAGCCACACGGACGCGGGGCGCGAGCAGTACGTC.

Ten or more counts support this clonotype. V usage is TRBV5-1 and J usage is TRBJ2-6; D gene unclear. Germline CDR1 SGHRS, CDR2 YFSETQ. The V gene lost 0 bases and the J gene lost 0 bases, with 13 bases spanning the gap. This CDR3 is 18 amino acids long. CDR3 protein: CASSLEGSLGSGANVLTF. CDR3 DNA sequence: TGCGCCAGCAGCTTGGAAGGATCGCTGGGCTCTGGGGCCAACGTCCTGACTTTC.

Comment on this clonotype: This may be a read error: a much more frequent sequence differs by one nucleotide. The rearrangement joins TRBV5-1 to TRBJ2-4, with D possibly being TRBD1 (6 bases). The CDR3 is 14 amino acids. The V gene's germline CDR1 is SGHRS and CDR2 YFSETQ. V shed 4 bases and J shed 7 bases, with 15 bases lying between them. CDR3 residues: CASSLVQGINIQYF. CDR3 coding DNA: TGCGCCAGCAGCCTAGTACAGGGAATCAACATTCAGTACTTC.

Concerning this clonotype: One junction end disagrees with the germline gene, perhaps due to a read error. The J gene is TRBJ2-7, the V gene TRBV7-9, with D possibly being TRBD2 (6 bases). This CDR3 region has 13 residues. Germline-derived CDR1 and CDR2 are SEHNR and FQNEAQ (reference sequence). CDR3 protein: CATSPGGSYEQYF. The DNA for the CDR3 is TGTGCCACCAGCCCAGGAGGGAGCTACGAGCAGTACTTC. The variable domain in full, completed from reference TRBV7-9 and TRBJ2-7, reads DTGVSQNPRHKITKRGQNVTFRCDPISEHNRLYWYRQTLGQGPEFLTYFQNEAQLEKSRLLSDRFSAERPKGSFSTLEIQRTEQGDSAMYLCATSPGGSYEQYFGPGTRLTVT.

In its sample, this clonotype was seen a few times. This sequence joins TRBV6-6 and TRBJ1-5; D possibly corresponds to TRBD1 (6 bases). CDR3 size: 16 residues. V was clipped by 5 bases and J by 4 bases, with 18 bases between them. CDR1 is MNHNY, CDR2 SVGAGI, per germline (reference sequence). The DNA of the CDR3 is TGTGCCAGCAGTGCCCGACAGGCGAGCAGGAATCAGCCCCAGCATTTT. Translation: CASSARQASRNQPQHF.

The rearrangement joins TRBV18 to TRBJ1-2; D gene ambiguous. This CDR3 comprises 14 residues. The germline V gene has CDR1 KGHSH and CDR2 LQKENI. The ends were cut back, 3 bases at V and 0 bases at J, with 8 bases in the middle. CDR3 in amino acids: CASSPSEANYGYTF. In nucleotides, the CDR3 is TGTGCCAGCTCACCTTCGGAAGCTAACTATGGCTACACCTTC.

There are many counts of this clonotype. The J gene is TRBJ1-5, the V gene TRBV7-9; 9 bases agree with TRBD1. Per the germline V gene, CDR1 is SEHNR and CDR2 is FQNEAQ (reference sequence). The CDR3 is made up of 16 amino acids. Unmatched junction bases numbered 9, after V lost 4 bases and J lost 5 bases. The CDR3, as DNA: TGTGCCAGCAGCTCAACCGACAGGGGGTCATATCAGCCCCAGCATTTT. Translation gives CASSSTDRGSYQPQHF.

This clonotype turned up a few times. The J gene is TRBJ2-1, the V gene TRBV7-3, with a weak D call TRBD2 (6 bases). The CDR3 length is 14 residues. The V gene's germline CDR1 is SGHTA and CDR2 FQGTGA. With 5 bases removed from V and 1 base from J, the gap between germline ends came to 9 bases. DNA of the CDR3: TGTGCCAGCAGCGCGACTAGTTCCTACAATGAGCAGTTCTTC. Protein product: CASSATSSYNEQFF.

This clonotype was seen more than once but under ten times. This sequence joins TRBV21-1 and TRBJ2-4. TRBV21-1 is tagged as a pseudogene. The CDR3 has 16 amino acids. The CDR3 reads CASSKIGWVVKNIQYF. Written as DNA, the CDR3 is TGTGCCAGCAGCAAAATAGGATGGGTGGTCAAAAACATTCAGTACTTC.